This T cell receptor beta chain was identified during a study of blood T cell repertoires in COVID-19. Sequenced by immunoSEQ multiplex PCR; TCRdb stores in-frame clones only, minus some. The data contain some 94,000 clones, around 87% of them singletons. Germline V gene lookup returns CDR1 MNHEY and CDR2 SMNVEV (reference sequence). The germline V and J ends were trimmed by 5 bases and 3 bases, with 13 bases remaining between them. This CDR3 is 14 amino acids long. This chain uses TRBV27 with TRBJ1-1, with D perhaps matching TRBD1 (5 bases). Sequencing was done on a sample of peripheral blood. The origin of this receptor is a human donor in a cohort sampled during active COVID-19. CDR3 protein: CASSGGDYYTEAFF. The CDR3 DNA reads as TGTGCCAGCAGTGGGGGGGACTATTACACTGAAGCTTTCTTT.